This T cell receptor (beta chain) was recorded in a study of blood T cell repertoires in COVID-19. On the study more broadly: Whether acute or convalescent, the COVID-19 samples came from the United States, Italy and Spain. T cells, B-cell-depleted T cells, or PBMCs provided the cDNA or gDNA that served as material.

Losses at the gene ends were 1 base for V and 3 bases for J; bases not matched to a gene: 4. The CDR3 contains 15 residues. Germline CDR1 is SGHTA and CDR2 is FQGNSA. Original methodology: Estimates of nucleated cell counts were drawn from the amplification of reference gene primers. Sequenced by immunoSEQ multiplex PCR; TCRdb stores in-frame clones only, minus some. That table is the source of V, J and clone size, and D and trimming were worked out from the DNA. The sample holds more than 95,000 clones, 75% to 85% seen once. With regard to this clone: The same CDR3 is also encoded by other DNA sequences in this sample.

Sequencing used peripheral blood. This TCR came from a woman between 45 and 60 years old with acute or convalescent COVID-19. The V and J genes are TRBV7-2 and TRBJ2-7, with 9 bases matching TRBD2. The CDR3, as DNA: TGTGCCAGCAGCTTAGGGGGTAGCGGGAGCTACGAGCAGTACTTC. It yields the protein CASSLGGSGSYEQYF.